Below, 20 T cell receptor beta chains from the same sample are listed, as sequenced in a study of T cells in Graves' hyperthyroidism and ophthalmopathy. Using RNA transcripts as the source, TCR beta CDR3 regions were amplified. The study used the HTBI primer set for a first-round RT-PCR of the TCR CDR3. One entry per CDR3 protein, called by TCRdb with MiXCR from the multiplex PCR reads. The sample lists approximately 360,000 distinct CDR3 sequences, 15% to 19% occurring once. Sequenced sample: blood. The receptors here all came from a young woman with Graves' hyperthyroidism that later progressed to Graves' ophthalmopathy.

This clonotype showed up many times. The chain carries TRBV30 and TRBJ2-2; D is ambiguous. The V end lost 5 bases, the J end lost 5 bases, and 12 bases lay between the germline ends. This CDR3 comprises 13 residues. CDR1 and CDR2 (germline): GTSNPN, SVGIG (reference sequence). The CDR3 bases are TGTGCCTGGTCCCGGCTAGGAACCGGGGAGCTGTTTTTT. Translated: CAWSRLGTGELFF.

This clonotype was detected once. At one of its ends the junction is not consistent with the germline gene, which may arise from a read error. The chain joins TRBV18 to TRBJ2-5; weak D call: TRBD2 (6 bases). The CDR3 loop spans 14 amino acids. CDR1 KGHSH and CDR2 LQKENI come from the germline V gene. The CDR3 sequence is CASSPSGRKETPYF. The CDR3 DNA is TGTGCCAGCTCACCTTCCGGGAGAAAGGAGACCCCGTACTTC.

The rearrangement links TRBV9 to TRBJ1-2; tentatively, D is TRBD1 (6 bases). V lost 0 bases and J 8 bases, leaving 32 bases between the germline ends. The CDR3 extends over 20 amino acids. The germline V gene has CDR1 SGDLS and CDR2 YYNGEE. The CDR3 reads CASSVAPSDEFGGLGYGYTF. The CDR3 DNA is TGTGCCAGCAGCGTAGCTCCATCCGACGAGTTTGGGGGCTTGGGCTACGGCTACACCTTC.

Worth noting for this clonotype: Sequence at one end of the junction differs from germline and may be a read error. This chain joins TRBV4-1 and TRBJ2-1; 12 positions agree with TRBD2. Germline V lookup: CDR1 MGHRA, CDR2 YSYEKL. The CDR3 contains 18 residues. This chain's CDR3 is CASSQSNPSGRAYNDQFF. In DNA form, the CDR3 reads TGCGCCAGCAGCCAATCAAACCCTAGCGGGAGGGCCTACAATGATCAGTTCTTC.

This clonotype was counted ten times or more. The chain is built from TRBV3-1 and TRBJ1-2, with 7 nucleotides matching TRBD1. The J segment lost 7 bases and the V segment lost 3 bases, leaving 11 bases of the junction unmatched. This CDR3 is 15 amino acids long. Germline-derived CDR1 and CDR2 are LGHDT and YNNKEL (reference sequence). The CDR3 protein is CASSQLDRALRGYTF. The CDR3 DNA follows: TGTGCCAGCAGCCAGTTAGACAGGGCGCTACGTGGCTACACCTTC.

This chain uses TRBV4-1 with TRBJ2-7, with 11 bases lining up with TRBD2. The germline gives CDR1 MGHRA, CDR2 YSYEKL. Unmatched junction bases numbered 9, after V lost 4 bases and J lost 4 bases. This CDR3 spans 16 amino acids. The CDR3 bases are TGCGCCAGCAGCCCCCTAGCGGGAGGACTAACTTACGAGCAGTACTTC. It translates to CASSPLAGGLTYEQYF.

There are many counts of this clonotype. The V gene is TRBV20-1, the J gene TRBJ2-7; 12 bases are shared with TRBD2. The CDR3 runs 14 residues. CDR1 and CDR2 from the germline V gene are DFQATT and SNEGSKA (reference sequence). V lost 6 bases to trimming and J lost 2 bases; unmatched junction nucleotides: 5. The CDR3 sequence is CSAYGLAGTYEQYF. CDR3 bases: TGCAGTGCCTACGGACTAGCGGGAACCTACGAGCAGTACTTC.

This clonotype was counted a few times. This may come from a read error, since a much larger clone is one base off. This rearrangement joins TRBV20-1 to TRBJ1-2, with D maybe TRBD1 (5 bases). The length of the CDR3 is 13 residues. The germline V gene encodes CDR1 DFQATT and CDR2 SNEGSKA (reference sequence). As DNA, the CDR3 is TGCGGTGCTAGCGGTCAGGGAGACTATGGCTACACCTTC. This translates into CGASGQGDYGYTF.

This clonotype was counted once. One end of the junction fails to match germline, which may point to a read error. The chain links TRBV4-3 to TRBJ2-3; 7 bases agree with TRBD2. There are 16 residues in the CDR3. CDR1 is LGHNA, CDR2 YSLEER, per germline. The CDR3 bases are TGCGCCAGCAGCCAAGAGGTGGGGGGGGTTGCAGATGCGCAGTATTTT. It yields the protein CASSQEVGGVADAQYF.

This clonotype has at least ten counts. The genes are TRBV28 and TRBJ2-7; D is undetermined. CDR1 is MDHEN, CDR2 SYDVKM, per germline. The V end lost 0 bases, the J end lost 5 bases, and 5 bases lay between the germline ends. This CDR3 contains 12 residues. CDR3 sequence: CASSLWENEQYF. In nucleotides, the CDR3 is TGTGCCAGCAGTTTATGGGAGAACGAGCAGTACTTC.

This clonotype has ten or more counts. The rearrangement links TRBV28 to TRBJ1-2; 7 nucleotides match TRBD1. Germline V lookup: CDR1 MDHEN, CDR2 SYDVKM. With V trimmed by 3 bases and J by 6 bases, 4 bases remained unmatched. This CDR3 has 13 residues. CDR3 in DNA: TGTGCCAGCAGTTTTGGGACAGAGGATGGCTACACCTTC. Protein: CASSFGTEDGYTF.

The rearrangement uses TRBV28 and TRBJ2-7; 11 positions match TRBD2. Germline CDR1 MDHEN, CDR2 SYDVKM. V trimming: 6 bases; J trimming: 1 base; junction bases outside the gene matches: 8. The CDR3 totals 16 residues. The DNA for the CDR3 is TGTGCCAGCAGCCCCCGAGGGACTAGCGGATCCTACGAGCAGTACTTC. The encoded protein is CASSPRGTSGSYEQYF. The full variable domain, completed using reference TRBV28 and TRBJ2-7, is DVKVTQSSRYLVKRTGEKVFLECVQDMDHENMFWYRQDPGLGLRLIYFSYDVKMKEKGDIPEGYSVSREKKERFSLILESASTNQTSMYLCASSPRGTSGSYEQYFGPGTRLTVT.

This clonotype was seen at least ten times. The chain uses TRBV7-9 and TRBJ2-5; D is ambiguous. This CDR3 contains 16 residues. Germline lookup yields CDR1 SEHNR and CDR2 FQNEAQ (reference sequence). V was cut by 5 bases and J by 4 bases, with 20 bases left in between. For the CDR3, the DNA is TGTGCCAGCAGCCAAAGCCCAGGCGGCCCTGTAGAGACCCAGTACTTC. Its protein is CASSQSPGGPVETQYF.

The sample holds a few counts of this clonotype. This sequence joins TRBV19 and TRBJ1-5; TRBD1 is a possible D gene (6 bases). Between the trimmed V and J ends, which lost 5 bases and 3 bases, there was a span of 14 bases. CDR1 and CDR2 from the germline V gene are LNHDA and SQIVND (reference sequence). CDR3 length: 15 residues. The CDR3 loop reads CASSVRDTLNQPQHF. In nucleotides, the CDR3 is TGTGCCAGTAGTGTCCGGGACACACTCAATCAGCCCCAGCATTTT.

This clonotype has a handful of counts. The genes are TRBV20-1 and TRBJ2-2, with 7 bases identical to TRBD1. This CDR3 comprises 14 residues. Germline V gene sequence: CDR1 DFQATT, CDR2 SNEGSKA (reference sequence). Losses at the gene ends were 4 bases for V and 5 bases for J; bases not matched to a gene: 7. This CDR3 reads CSATDRELTGELFF. CDR3 nucleotides: TGCAGTGCTACCGACAGGGAGTTGACCGGGGAGCTGTTTTTT.

In this sample, this clonotype turned up many times. This chain uses TRBV6-1 with TRBJ1-5; D gene ambiguous. V was clipped by 3 bases and J by 7 bases, with 19 bases between them. CDR1 MNHNS and CDR2 SASEGT come from the germline V gene. This CDR3 has 16 residues. CDR3 in amino acids: CASSEATDGRIQPQHF. In nucleotides, the CDR3 is TGTGCCAGCAGTGAGGCGACCGATGGACGGATACAGCCCCAGCATTTT.

This clonotype was detected many times. This sequence joins TRBV28 and TRBJ1-4; TRBD1 aligns across 10 bases. This CDR3 comprises 18 residues. The junction had 7 bases not matched to a gene; V was cut back by 3 bases and J by 0 bases. Germline CDR1 and CDR2: MDHEN and SYDVKM. The CDR3 spells CASSLTGGKVSTNEKLFF. The CDR3, as DNA: TGTGCCAGCAGTTTGACAGGGGGCAAGGTTTCAACTAATGAAAAACTGTTTTTT.

V usage is TRBV5-1 and J usage is TRBJ1-6; 7 nucleotides match TRBD1. The length of the CDR3 is 17 residues. Losses at the gene ends were 4 bases for V and 4 bases for J; bases not matched to a gene: 11. The germline gives CDR1 SGHRS, CDR2 YFSETQ. DNA for the CDR3: TGCGCCAGCAGCCCAAGGACAGGTGGGGATTATAATTCACCCCTCCACTTT. It codes for CASSPRTGGDYNSPLHF.

This clonotype has just a few counts. The V call is TRBV29-1, the J call TRBJ2-1, with 7 positions matching TRBD2. The germline gives CDR1 SQVTM, CDR2 ANQGSEA. With 6 bases clipped from V and 9 bases from J, the junction kept 14 bases outside the gene matches. The length of the CDR3 is 14 residues. The CDR3 spells CSVDPLGGLGEQFF. The CDR3 DNA is TGCAGCGTCGACCCTTTGGGGGGGTTGGGTGAGCAGTTCTTC.

This clonotype was recorded at least ten times. The chain has TRBV28 and TRBJ1-5; 8 nucleotides match TRBD1. The CDR3 is 14 amino acids. Germline V CDR1 and CDR2: MDHEN, SYDVKM. With 4 bases clipped from V and 2 bases from J, the junction kept 1 base outside the gene matches. The CDR3 loop reads CASSSGGGNQPQHF. The CDR3 nucleotides read TGTGCCAGCAGTTCAGGGGGCGGCAATCAGCCCCAGCATTTT.